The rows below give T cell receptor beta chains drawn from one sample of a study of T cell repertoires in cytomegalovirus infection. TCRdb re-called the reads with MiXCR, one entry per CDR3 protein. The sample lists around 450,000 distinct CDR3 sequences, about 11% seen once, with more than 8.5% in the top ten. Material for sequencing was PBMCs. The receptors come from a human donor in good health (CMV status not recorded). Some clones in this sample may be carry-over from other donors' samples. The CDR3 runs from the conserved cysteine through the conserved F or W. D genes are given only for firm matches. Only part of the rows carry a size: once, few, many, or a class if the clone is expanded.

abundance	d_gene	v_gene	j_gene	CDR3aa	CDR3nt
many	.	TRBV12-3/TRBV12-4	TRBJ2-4	CASGAGNIQYF	TGTGCCAGCGGCGCAGGGAACATTCAGTACTTC
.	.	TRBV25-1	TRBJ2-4	CASSEYSGSAQENIQYF	TGTGCCAGCAGTGAATATAGTGGGTCAGCCCAGGAAAACATTCAGTACTTC
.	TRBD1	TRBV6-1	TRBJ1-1	CASRRDRGRGTEAFF	TGTGCCAGCAGAAGGGACAGGGGTCGAGGCACTGAAGCTTTCTTT
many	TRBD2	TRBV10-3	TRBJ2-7	CAIGSTSGGAHEQYF	TGTGCCATCGGCTCGACTAGCGGGGGGGCGCACGAGCAGTACTTC
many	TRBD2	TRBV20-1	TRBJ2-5	CSGLGSGGDVTQYF	TGCAGTGGCCTGGGGAGCGGGGGGGATGTGACCCAGTACTTC
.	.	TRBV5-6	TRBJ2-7	CASSLRVSGPYEQYF	TGTGCCAGCAGCTTGCGAGTCTCAGGGCCCTACGAGCAGTACTTC
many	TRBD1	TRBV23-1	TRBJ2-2	CASRHLDRDNGELFF	TGCGCCAGCAGACATTTGGACAGGGATAACGGGGAGCTGTTTTTT
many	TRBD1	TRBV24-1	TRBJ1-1	CATSDSGQEITEAFF	TGTGCCACCAGTGATTCCGGACAGGAGATTACTGAAGCTTTCTTT
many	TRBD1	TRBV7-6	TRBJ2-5	CASSPLSTGGQETQYF	TGTGCCAGCAGCCCCTTATCGACAGGGGGCCAAGAGACCCAGTACTTC
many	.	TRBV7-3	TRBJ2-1	CASSIQGWGNEQFF	TGTGCCAGCAGTATACAGGGTTGGGGCAATGAGCAGTTCTTC
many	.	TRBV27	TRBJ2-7	CASSFGLKSYEQYF	TGTGCCAGCAGTTTCGGACTTAAATCCTACGAGCAGTACTTC
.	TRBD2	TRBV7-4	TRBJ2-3	CASSLAPHGRDTQYF	TGTGCCAGCAGCTTAGCGCCCCACGGGAGGGATACGCAGTATTTT
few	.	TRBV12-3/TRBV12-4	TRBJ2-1	CASSPRRGVGEQFF	TGTGCCAGCAGTCCGCGCCGGGGCGTCGGTGAGCAGTTCTTC
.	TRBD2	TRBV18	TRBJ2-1	CASPSREGTPANEQFF	TGTGCCAGCCCCTCGCGGGAGGGCACCCCGGCCAATGAGCAGTTCTTC
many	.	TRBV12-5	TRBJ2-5	CASGLSGAGETQYF	TGTGCTAGTGGTTTATCAGGGGCCGGAGAGACCCAGTACTTC
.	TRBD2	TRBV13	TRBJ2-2	CATIAGGATGELFF	TGTGCCACCATAGCGGGGGGGGCCACCGGGGAGCTGTTTTTT
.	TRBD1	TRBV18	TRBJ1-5	CASSPPPGGNQPQHF	TGTGCCAGCTCACCACCGCCAGGGGGTAATCAGCCCCAGCATTTT
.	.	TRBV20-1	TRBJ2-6	CSARDYVAGANVLTF	TGCAGTGCTAGAGATTACGTTGCTGGGGCCAACGTCCTGACTTTC
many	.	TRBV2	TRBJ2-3	CASSPPGMADTQYF	TGTGCCAGCAGTCCCCCAGGGATGGCAGATACGCAGTATTTT
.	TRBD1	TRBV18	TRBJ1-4	CASSSDREKLFF	TGTGCCAGCTCATCGGACAGGGAAAAACTGTTTTTT
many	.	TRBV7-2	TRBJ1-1	CASSRGGSAEAFF	TGTGCCAGCAGCCGGGGGGGGAGCGCTGAAGCTTTCTTT
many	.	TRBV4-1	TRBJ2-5	CASSQATKRGTPGETQYF	TGCGCCAGCAGCCAGGCTACGAAAAGGGGGACTCCCGGAGAGACCCAGTACTTC
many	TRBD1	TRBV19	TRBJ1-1	CASSSPRGQDTEAFF	TGTGCCAGTAGTTCACCCAGGGGGCAGGACACTGAAGCTTTCTTT
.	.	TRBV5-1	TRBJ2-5	CASSLAWETQYF	TGCGCCAGCAGCTTGGCATGGGAGACCCAGTACTTC
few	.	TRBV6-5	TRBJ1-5	CASSYSRVQNQPQHF	TGTGCCAGCAGTTACTCCCGGGTTCAAAATCAGCCCCAGCATTTT
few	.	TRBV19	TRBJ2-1	CASSIGFRGRGNEQFF	TGTGCCAGTAGTATAGGTTTTAGGGGGCGGGGAAATGAGCAGTTCTTC
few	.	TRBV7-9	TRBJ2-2	CASNPTGELFF	TGTGCCAGCAACCCCACCGGGGAGCTGTTTTTT
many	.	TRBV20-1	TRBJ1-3	CSARDYGQLNTIYF	TGCAGTGCTAGAGATTATGGGCAGCTCAACACCATATATTTT
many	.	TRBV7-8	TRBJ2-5	CASSTYTGPQETQYF	TGTGCCAGCAGCACTTACACAGGTCCCCAAGAGACCCAGTACTTC
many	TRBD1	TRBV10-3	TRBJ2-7	CASFDRDDSYEQYF	TGTGCCAGCTTCGACAGGGACGACTCCTACGAGCAGTACTTC
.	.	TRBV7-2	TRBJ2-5	CASSRRFQVQETQYF	TGTGCCAGCAGCCGCAGGTTTCAAGTCCAAGAGACCCAGTACTTC
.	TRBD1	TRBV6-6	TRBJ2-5	CASSYSQGAWETQYF	TGTGCCAGCAGTTACTCACAGGGGGCATGGGAGACCCAGTACTTC
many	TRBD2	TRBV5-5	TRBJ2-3	CASSFGTSGEGDTQYF	TGTGCCAGCAGCTTTGGGACTAGCGGAGAGGGGGATACGCAGTATTTT
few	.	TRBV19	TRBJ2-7	CASSIDPRGTYEQYF	TGTGCCAGTAGTATAGACCCCAGGGGAACCTACGAGCAGTACTTC
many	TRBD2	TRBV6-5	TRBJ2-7	CASSPGSGSRSYEQYF	TGTGCCAGCAGCCCCGGTAGCGGGAGCCGCTCCTACGAGCAGTACTTC
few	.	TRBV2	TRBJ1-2	CASRPPGHLPGYTF	TGTGCCAGCAGGCCCCCGGGACACCTACCTGGCTACACCTTC
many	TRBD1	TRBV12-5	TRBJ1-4	CASGLWGLAAGQGARFNEKLFF	TGTGCTAGTGGTTTGTGGGGACTTGCCGCGGGACAGGGAGCCCGATTTAATGAAAAACTGTTTTTT
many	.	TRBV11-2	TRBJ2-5	CASSPDTGGETQYF	TGTGCCAGCAGCCCGGATACGGGCGGAGAGACCCAGTACTTC
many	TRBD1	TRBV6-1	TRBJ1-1	CASSGDRDTEAFF	TGTGCCAGCAGTGGGGACAGGGACACTGAAGCTTTCTTT
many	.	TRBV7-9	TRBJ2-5	CASSLVGPAETQYF	TGTGCCAGCAGCTTAGTTGGACCAGCTGAGACCCAGTACTTC
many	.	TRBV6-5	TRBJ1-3	CASSYSGLSGNTIYF	TGTGCCAGCAGTTACTCAGGCCTCTCTGGAAACACCATATATTTT
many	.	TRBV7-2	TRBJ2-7	CASSLAGGDLVYEQYF	TGTGCCAGCAGCTTAGCGGGCGGGGACCTCGTTTACGAGCAGTACTTC
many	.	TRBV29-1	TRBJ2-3	CSVEWTPTSTDTQYF	TGCAGCGTTGAATGGACACCCACTAGCACAGATACGCAGTATTTT